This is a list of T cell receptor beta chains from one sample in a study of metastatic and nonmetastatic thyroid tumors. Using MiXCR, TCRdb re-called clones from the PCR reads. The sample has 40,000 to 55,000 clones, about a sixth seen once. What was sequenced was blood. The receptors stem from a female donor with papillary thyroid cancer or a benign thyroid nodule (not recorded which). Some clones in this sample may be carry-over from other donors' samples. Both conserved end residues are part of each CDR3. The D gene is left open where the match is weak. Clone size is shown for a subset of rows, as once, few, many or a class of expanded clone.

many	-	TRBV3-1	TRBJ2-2	CASRRTDTGELFF	TGTGCCAGCAGGAGGACGGACACCGGGGAGCTGTTTTTT
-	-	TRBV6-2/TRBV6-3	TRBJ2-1	CASSYSPGLTYNEQFF	TGTGCCAGCAGTTATTCCCCTGGGCTTACCTACAATGAGCAGTTCTTC
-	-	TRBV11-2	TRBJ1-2	CVNPKTRRDGYTF	TGTGTCAACCCTAAGACCCGCCGCGACGGCTACACCTTC
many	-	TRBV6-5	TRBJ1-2	CASSYSIVRPPSGYTF	TGTGCCAGCAGTTACTCGATCGTCCGGCCCCCGAGCGGCTACACCTTC
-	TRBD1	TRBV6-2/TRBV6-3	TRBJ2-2	CASSCSGQANTGELFF	TGTGCCAGCAGTTGTTCGGGACAGGCTAACACCGGGGAGCTGTTTTTT
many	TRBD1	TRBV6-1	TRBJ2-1	CASSSGTGAYNEQFF	TGTGCCAGCAGTTCCGGGACAGGGGCCTACAATGAGCAGTTCTTC
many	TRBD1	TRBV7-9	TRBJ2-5	CASSSFKTGVQETQYF	TGTGCCAGCAGCTCATTTAAAACAGGGGTCCAAGAGACCCAGTACTTC
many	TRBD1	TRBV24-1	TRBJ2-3	CATSEETGVGTDTQYF	TGTGCCACCAGTGAGGAGACAGGGGTTGGCACAGATACGCAGTATTTT
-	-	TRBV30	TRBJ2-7	CVWSLAHSYEQYF	TGTGTCTGGTCTTTGGCCCACTCCTACGAGCAGTACTTC
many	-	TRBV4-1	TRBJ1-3	CASSSGSFTGNTIYF	TGCGCCAGCAGCTCCGGGAGTTTTACTGGAAACACCATATATTTT
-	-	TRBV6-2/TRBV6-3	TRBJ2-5	CASRGALGETQYF	TGTGCCAGCCGGGGGGCATTGGGAGAGACCCAGTACTTC
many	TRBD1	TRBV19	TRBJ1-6	CASTRTGGRNNSPLHF	TGTGCCAGTACTCGGACAGGGGGCAGGAATAATTCACCCCTCCACTTT
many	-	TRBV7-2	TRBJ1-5	CASSLVGAQHF	TGTGCCAGCAGCTTAGTAGGAGCCCAGCATTTT
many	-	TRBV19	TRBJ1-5	CASRFRELNQPQHF	TGTGCCAGTAGGTTCCGGGAGCTCAATCAGCCCCAGCATTTT
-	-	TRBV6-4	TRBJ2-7	CASSLRREAYEQYF	TGTGCCAGCAGTCTGCGCAGGGAGGCGTACGAGCAGTACTTC
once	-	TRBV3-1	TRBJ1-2	CASSQDLSGAAGYTF	TGTGCCAGCAGCCAAGACCTTTCAGGGGCGGCTGGCTACACCTTC
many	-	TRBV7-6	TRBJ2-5	CASSTLETQYF	TGTGCCAGCAGCACATTGGAGACCCAGTACTTC
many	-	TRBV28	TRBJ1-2	CASSSPAGVEGYTF	TGTGCCAGCAGCTCCCCCGCAGGGGTAGAGGGCTACACCTTC
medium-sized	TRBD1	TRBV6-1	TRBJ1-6	CASSSQSGGGDSPLHF	TGTGCCAGCAGCTCCCAATCAGGAGGGGGCGATTCACCCCTCCACTTT
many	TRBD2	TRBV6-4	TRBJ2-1	CASRILLTPGLAGGPYNEQFF	TGTGCCAGCAGGATTTTACTGACTCCGGGACTAGCGGGAGGGCCCTACAATGAGCAGTTCTTC